The clone carrying this TCR beta chain showed up many times. This entry comes from a study of metastatic and nonmetastatic thyroid tumors. TCRdb reanalyzed the PCR reads with MiXCR. The table has about 20,000 clones, approximately 22% seen once. All patients were untreated before thyroid surgery. Sample: tumor tissue. The receptor was isolated from a male donor with papillary thyroid cancer or a benign thyroid nodule (not recorded which). Some clones in this sample may be carry-over from other donors' samples.

The CDR3 sequence: CASSRLAGDTGELFF. The CDR3 coding sequence is TGTGCCAGCAGCCGCCTAGCGGGAGACACCGGGGAGCTGTTTTTT. V usage is TRBV7-9 and J usage is TRBJ2-2; 10 nucleotides align to TRBD2. The CDR3 contains 15 residues. Trimming cost V 5 bases and J 3 bases; bases outside gene matches: 3. CDR1 and CDR2 (germline): SEHNR, FQNEAQ (reference sequence).